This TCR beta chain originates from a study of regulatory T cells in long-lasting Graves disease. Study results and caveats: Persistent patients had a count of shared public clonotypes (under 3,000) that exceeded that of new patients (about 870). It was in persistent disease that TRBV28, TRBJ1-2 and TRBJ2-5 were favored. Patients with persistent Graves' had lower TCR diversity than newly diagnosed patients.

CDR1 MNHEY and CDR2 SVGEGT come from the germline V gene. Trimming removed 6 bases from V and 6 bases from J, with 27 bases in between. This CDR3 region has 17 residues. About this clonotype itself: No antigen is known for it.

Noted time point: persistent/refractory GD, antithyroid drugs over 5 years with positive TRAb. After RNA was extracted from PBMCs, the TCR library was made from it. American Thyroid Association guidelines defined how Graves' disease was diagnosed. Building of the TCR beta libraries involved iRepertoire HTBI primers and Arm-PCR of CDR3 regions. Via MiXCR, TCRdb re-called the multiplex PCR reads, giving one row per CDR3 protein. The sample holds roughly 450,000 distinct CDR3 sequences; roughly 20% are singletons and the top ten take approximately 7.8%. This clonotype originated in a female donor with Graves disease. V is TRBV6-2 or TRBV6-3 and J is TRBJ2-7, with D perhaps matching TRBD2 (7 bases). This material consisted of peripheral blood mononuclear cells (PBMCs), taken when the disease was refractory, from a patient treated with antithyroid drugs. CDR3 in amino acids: CASSLFQGRDILSEQYF. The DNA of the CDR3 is TGTGCCAGCAGCCTATTTCAAGGGAGGGACATCTTAAGCGAGCAGTACTTC.